This is a list of T cell receptor beta chains from one sample in a study of blood T cells in healthy people across ages. Each CDR3 protein is one row after TCRdb ran MiXCR on the 5' RACE reads. This table has about 1,500,000 distinct CDR3 sequences, 42% appearing once. Sequences were obtained from blood. The source is a woman younger than 35 in good health. Both conserved end residues are part of each CDR3. D genes are given only for firm matches. The size of a clone is reported for some rows only, either as once, few or many, or as a class for expanded clones.

j_call	v_call	clone_size	d_call	cdr3_nt	cdr3_aa
TRBJ1-2	TRBV7-9	NA	TRBD1	TGTGCCAGCAGCCTCGACAGGGTCGGCTACACCTTC	CASSLDRVGYTF
TRBJ2-3	TRBV6-5	NA	NA	TGTGCCAGCAGTTACGGGGGGGCTAGCAGGGATACGCAGTATTTT	CASSYGGASRDTQYF
TRBJ1-2	TRBV25-1	NA	TRBD1	TGTGCCAGCAGTGGGGGGACAGTCTCAAACTATGGCTACACCTTC	CASSGGTVSNYGYTF
TRBJ2-3	TRBV10-2	NA	NA	TGCGCCAGCAGTAAAGCTCTTGTTGGGACAGATACGCAGTATTTT	CASSKALVGTDTQYF
TRBJ2-5	TRBV6-5	NA	NA	TGTGCCAGCAGTAGATGGGGGGACACCTTACAAGAGACCCAGTACTTC	CASSRWGDTLQETQYF
TRBJ2-3	TRBV6-2/TRBV6-3	many	NA	TGTGCCAGCAGTTACCCCGGACAGGATACGCAGTATTTT	CASSYPGQDTQYF
TRBJ1-1	TRBV7-9	few	NA	TGTGCCAGCAGCTTAGAAGCCAGGGCAAATAACACTGAAGCTTTCTTT	CASSLEARANNTEAFF
TRBJ2-7	TRBV7-8	NA	NA	TGTGCCAGCGATAGCTACGAGCAGAACTTC	CASDSYEQNF
TRBJ2-3	TRBV7-8	NA	TRBD1	TGTGCCAGCAGCTTATTTGGGACAGGGGGCGGGACAGATACGCAGTATTTT	CASSLFGTGGGTDTQYF
TRBJ1-1	TRBV6-4	NA	NA	TGTGCCAGCAGTGACTCGGGCAGAAACACTGAAGCTTTCTTT	CASSDSGRNTEAFF
TRBJ1-2	TRBV3-1	few	NA	TGTGCCAGCAGCCATGTTCACCTTACAAACAGCGGCTATGGCTACACCTTC	CASSHVHLTNSGYGYTF
TRBJ2-5	TRBV6-6	NA	NA	TGTGCCAGCAGTTACGGTGGTATGGGGACCCAGTACTTC	CASSYGGMGTQYF
TRBJ1-1	TRBV3-1	few	NA	TGTGCCAGCAGCCAAGGAATCGGGGAGGTGAACACTGAAGCTTTCTTT	CASSQGIGEVNTEAFF
TRBJ2-5	TRBV6-1	NA	TRBD1	TGTGCCTCCTTGGGGCAGGGGGCGCACAATGAGCAGTACTTC	CASLGQGAHNEQYF
TRBJ2-7	TRBV6-2/TRBV6-3	many	NA	TGTGCCAGCAGCCACAGGTCCTACGAGCAGTACTTC	CASSHRSYEQYF
TRBJ2-4	TRBV27	NA	TRBD2	TGTGCCAACCCCTCGGGGGGACTACCGGGCGGATTCCGGGCCAAAAACATTCAGTACTTC	CANPSGGLPGGFRAKNIQYF
TRBJ2-3	TRBV24-1	once	TRBD1	TGTGCCACCAGTGCACTAGGACAGGGGAACTCAGATACGCAGTATTTT	CATSALGQGNSDTQYF
TRBJ2-3	TRBV20-1	NA	NA	TGCAGTGCTAAACCTTGGGGGGCAGATACGCAGTATTTT	CSAKPWGADTQYF
TRBJ2-7	TRBV6-1	NA	TRBD1	TGTGCCAGCCGGACCGGGACAGGGGATACCTACGAGCAGTACTTC	CASRTGTGDTYEQYF
TRBJ2-3	TRBV20-1	NA	NA	TGCAGTGCTTTCCGAGGCCAAGATACGCAGTATTTT	CSAFRGQDTQYF
TRBJ2-1	TRBV29-1	many	TRBD2	TGCAGCGTTGAGGGGGGGTGGGGACATGAGCAGTTCTTC	CSVEGGWGHEQFF
TRBJ1-1	TRBV5-1	NA	NA	TGCGTCAGCAGCCAACAGGGTTTGGCATCGGGGACTGAAGCTTTCTTT	CVSSQQGLASGTEAFF